Shown below are 25 T cell receptor beta chains from a single sample sequenced in a study of T-cell memory formation after mild COVID-19. Via MiXCR, TCRdb re-called the 5' RACE reads, giving one row per CDR3 protein. The table includes approximately 490,000 distinct CDR3 sequences, around 20% detected once. The sequenced sample consisted of PBMCs or a T cell subset sorted from them (not recorded which). These receptors were obtained from an adult woman who had mild COVID-19 (a few samples of this study predate the infection). Cell type and time point are not known.

V is TRBV5-1 and J is TRBJ2-6; D remains unclear. The germline V gene has CDR1 SGHRS and CDR2 YFSETQ. V was trimmed by 2 bases and J by 0 bases, leaving 9 bases between them. This CDR3 has 16 amino acids. This chain's CDR3 is CASSLDQVSGANVLTF. The CDR3 nucleotides read TGCGCCAGCAGCTTAGATCAGGTCTCTGGGGCCAACGTCCTGACTTTC.

The sample holds a few counts of this clonotype. The chain couples TRBV12-3 or TRBV12-4 to TRBJ2-5; 10 bases line up with TRBD2. There are 16 residues in the CDR3. V dropped 1 base and J dropped 10; count of bases not matched to a gene: 12. Written as DNA, the CDR3 is TGTGCCAGCAGTTTAGTTCTAGCGGGAGATGGTTGGATCCAGTACTTC. Translated: CASSLVLAGDGWIQYF.

This clonotype has only a few counts. The rearrangement links TRBV12-3 or TRBV12-4 to TRBJ2-7, with a possible D match to TRBD1 (6 bases). Trimming shortened V by 6 bases and J by 2 bases, and 11 bases separated the two germline ends. The CDR3 spans 13 residues. The CDR3 sequence: CASRDSRTYEQYF. CDR3 nucleotide sequence: TGTGCCAGCAGGGACAGCCGGACCTACGAGCAGTACTTC.

The V gene is TRBV7-9, the J gene TRBJ2-7; D not certain. The length of the CDR3 is 13 residues. The germline gives CDR1 SEHNR, CDR2 FQNEAQ (reference sequence). V lost 3 bases and J lost 6, with 12 bases in between. The CDR3 is CASSFNTAAEQYF. DNA for the CDR3: TGTGCCAGCAGCTTCAACACCGCCGCCGAGCAGTACTTC.

This clonotype was found a few times. This chain uses TRBV5-6 with TRBJ2-1; 7 bases match TRBD2. The J segment lost 2 bases and the V segment lost 0 bases, leaving 5 bases of the junction unmatched. The germline V gene encodes CDR1 SGHDT and CDR2 YYEEEE. The CDR3 is 16 residues long. CDR3 nucleotides: TGTGCCAGCAGCTTGGTCCTAGCGGTCCCCTACAATGAGCAGTTCTTC. It codes for CASSLVLAVPYNEQFF.

The chain has TRBV3-1 and TRBJ1-6, with D possibly matching TRBD1 (5 bases). The V gene lost 2 bases and the J gene lost 6 bases, with 8 bases spanning the gap. Per germline, CDR1 LGHDT and CDR2 YNNKEL (reference sequence). The CDR3 has 14 amino acids. The CDR3 region is CASSQRGSNSPLHF. The CDR3 coding sequence is TGTGCCAGCAGCCAAAGGGGCAGTAATTCACCCCTCCACTTT.

The rearrangement uses TRBV7-9 and TRBJ2-7; 8 bases agree with TRBD2. The germline gives CDR1 SEHNR, CDR2 FQNEAQ (reference sequence). Unmatched junction bases numbered 10, after V lost 6 bases and J lost 6 bases. The CDR3 sequence is 14 residues long. CDR3 region: CASSGGVAGSEQYF. The DNA for the CDR3 is TGTGCCAGCAGTGGGGGGGTAGCGGGGTCCGAGCAGTACTTC.

The chain employs TRBV6-6 and TRBJ1-3, with D unresolved. The CDR3 runs 16 residues. Looked up from germline, CDR1 is MNHNY and CDR2 is SVGAGI (reference sequence). With 0 bases removed from V and 3 bases from J, the gap between germline ends came to 12 bases. Written as DNA, the CDR3 is TGTGCCAGCAGTTACTCGAATGGGAGGGATGGAAACACCATATATTTT. Protein sequence: CASSYSNGRDGNTIYF.

In its sample, this clonotype was seen a few times. The CDR3 reads CATAGNPRNEQFF. The DNA for the CDR3 is TGTGCCACCGCGGGAAACCCGAGGAATGAGCAGTTCTTC. J is TRBJ2-1 and V is TRBV6-2 or TRBV6-3; D is perhaps TRBD2 (6 bases). CDR1 and CDR2 from the germline V gene are MNHEY and SVGEGT. V shed 10 bases and J shed 7 bases, with 17 bases lying between them. The CDR3 runs 13 residues.

V is TRBV4-2 and J is TRBJ2-3; 12 nucleotides align to TRBD2. CDR1 and CDR2 (germline): LGHNA, YNFKEQ. This CDR3 has 17 amino acids. V shed 0 bases and J 5 bases; nucleotides not matched to a gene: 6. CDR3 residues: CASSQDSPSGGGDTQYF. DNA of the CDR3: TGTGCCAGCAGCCAAGACTCTCCTAGCGGGGGGGGAGATACGCAGTATTTT.

This chain joins TRBV27 and TRBJ2-1, with a possible D match to TRBD1 (6 bases). The CDR3 covers 15 residues. Trimming took 2 bases from V and 9 from J, leaving 17 bases between them. Germline CDR1 reads MNHEY; CDR2 reads SMNVEV (reference sequence). Written as DNA, the CDR3 is TGTGCCAGCAGTTTACCTTTAGCCAGGGGTGGTGAGCAGTTCTTC. Translating gives CASSLPLARGGEQFF.

V gene TRBV30 combines with J gene TRBJ2-1, with 11 bases identical to TRBD2. Trimming took 2 bases from V and 4 from J; bases not matched to a gene: 4. Germline CDR1 is GTSNPN and CDR2 is SVGIG (reference sequence). The CDR3 loop spans 15 amino acids. The CDR3 protein is CAWSPGTSGYNEQFF. CDR3 DNA sequence: TGTGCCTGGAGTCCCGGGACTAGCGGTTACAATGAGCAGTTCTTC.

As concerns this clonotype: A read error is likely, as this CDR3 ends without the conserved phenylalanine or tryptophan. V usage is TRBV3-1 and J usage is TRBJ2-5; TRBD1 aligns across 9 bases. The V segment lost 0 bases and the J segment 4 bases; nucleotides outside the gene matches: 6. CDR1 and CDR2 (germline): LGHDT, YNNKEL (reference sequence). CDR3 length: 16 amino acids. CDR3 residues: CASSQDRDREGETQYI. The CDR3 DNA reads TGTGCCAGCAGCCAAGACCGGGACAGGGAGGGAGAGACCCAGTACATC.

This clonotype has only a few counts. The chain joins TRBV11-2 to TRBJ2-2; D unclear. Between the trimmed V and J ends, which lost 5 bases and 7 bases, there was a span of 8 bases. CDR3 length equals 12 residues. CDR1 and CDR2 (germline): SGHAT, FQNNGV. The CDR3 here is CASSPHNGELFF. The CDR3, as DNA: TGTGCCAGCAGCCCCCATAACGGGGAGCTGTTTTTT.

This clonotype was counted only a few times. The chain has TRBV29-1 and TRBJ2-1, with a tentative D call TRBD2 (6 bases). There are 14 residues in the CDR3. Germline V gene lookup returns CDR1 SQVTM and CDR2 ANQGSEA. Trimming took 1 base from V and 6 from J, leaving 13 bases between them. The DNA for the CDR3 is TGCAGCGTTGAAGGCGGGGCTTGGGTCAATGAGCAGTTCTTC. It yields the protein CSVEGGAWVNEQFF.

V and J are TRBV13 and TRBJ2-7, with 11 bases that match TRBD2. There are 15 residues in the CDR3. Unmatched junction bases numbered 6, after V lost 5 bases and J lost 3 bases. Germline CDR1 PRHDT, CDR2 FYEKMQ (reference sequence). Here the CDR3 reads CASSPSGGRIYEQYF. The CDR3, as DNA: TGTGCCAGCAGCCCTAGCGGGGGGCGAATCTACGAGCAGTACTTC.

The V and J genes are TRBV4-2 and TRBJ2-5; 9 nucleotides agree with TRBD2. Germline-derived CDR1 and CDR2 are LGHNA and YNFKEQ. V lost 1 base to trimming and J lost 1 base; unmatched junction nucleotides: 7. The CDR3 totals 17 residues. CDR3 DNA: TGTGCCAGCAGCCAAGGAGCTAGCGGGAAGGCCCAAGAGACCCAGTACTTC. Its protein product is CASSQGASGKAQETQYF.

This clonotype has at least ten counts. V usage is TRBV12-3 or TRBV12-4 and J usage is TRBJ1-1, with 10 bases that match TRBD1. The CDR3 sequence is 15 residues long. Trimming cost V 5 bases and J 6 bases; bases outside gene matches: 9. The CDR3 loop is CASSPTTGGWAEAFF. CDR3 nucleotides: TGTGCCAGCAGTCCTACGACAGGGGGCTGGGCTGAAGCTTTCTTT.

This clonotype was seen a handful of times. The rearrangement joins TRBV5-6 to TRBJ2-5; D may be TRBD2 (6 bases). With 2 bases removed from V and 3 bases from J, the gap between germline ends came to 14 bases. Germline V gives CDR1 SGHDT, CDR2 YYEEEE. The CDR3 extends over 15 amino acids. The CDR3 region is CASSFGGGGKETQYF. CDR3 DNA: TGTGCCAGCAGCTTTGGAGGTGGAGGGAAAGAGACCCAGTACTTC. Based on the CDR3 plus reference TRBV5-6 and TRBJ2-5, the full variable domain is DAGVTQSPTHLIKTRGQQVTLRCSPKSGHDTVSWYQQALGQGPQFIFQYYEEEERQRGNFPDRFSGHQFPNYSSELNVNALLLGDSALYLCASSFGGGGKETQYFGPGTRLLVL.

The chain has TRBV20-1 and TRBJ2-7; TRBD1 matches at 8 bases. CDR1 and CDR2 from the germline V gene are DFQATT and SNEGSKA (reference sequence). V gave up 1 base and J gave up 6 bases; unmatched junction bases: 5. CDR3 length: 13 residues. The DNA for the CDR3 is TGCAGTGCTAGAGGGACAGGGAATGGCGAGCAGTACTTC. Amino acids: CSARGTGNGEQYF.

This clonotype turned up a few times. The chain joins TRBV3-1 to TRBJ2-7; D possibly corresponds to TRBD2 (5 bases). This CDR3 spans 13 amino acids. In germline, CDR1 is LGHDT, CDR2 YNNKEL (reference sequence). Trimming removed 4 bases from V and 6 bases from J, with 13 bases in between. The CDR3 reads CASSRRTDREQYF. For the CDR3, the DNA is TGTGCCAGCAGCCGGAGGACGGACCGCGAGCAGTACTTC.

This clonotype has more than one count but fewer than ten. This sequence joins TRBV4-1 and TRBJ2-7, with TRBD2 identical over 12 bases. Germline CDR1 is MGHRA and CDR2 is YSYEKL. The CDR3 is 15 residues long. After removal of 3 bases from V and 5 bases from J, the junction contained 5 bases not matched to a gene. Written as DNA, the CDR3 is TGCGCCAGCAGCCAGACTAGCGGGAGCTTCGACGAGCAGTACTTC. This encodes CASSQTSGSFDEQYF.

The chain carries TRBV19 and TRBJ2-1, with TRBD2 as a possible D gene (6 bases). This CDR3 has 15 amino acids. Germline V gene data show CDR1 as LNHDA and CDR2 as SQIVND (reference sequence). V was pared by 3 bases and J by 2 bases, with 11 bases between. The CDR3 DNA sequence: TGTGCCAGTAGTATGACTGGAGGGGCCTACAATGAGCAGTTCTTC. Residues: CASSMTGGAYNEQFF.

Remarks on this clonotype: One junction end disagrees with the germline gene, perhaps due to a read error. The chain uses TRBV13 and TRBJ1-2; D might be TRBD1 (5 bases). CDR1 and CDR2 (germline): PRHDT, FYEKMQ (reference sequence). CDR3 length: 14 residues. The CDR3 coding sequence is TGTGCCAGCAGCCTAGGGGAGGGCGTCTATGGCTACACCTTC. Its protein product is CASSLGEGVYGYTF.

This CDR3 is CASAKGNHYEQYF. The CDR3 DNA follows: TGTGCCAGCGCGAAGGGGAATCACTACGAGCAGTACTTC. The chain is built from TRBV27 and TRBJ2-7, with D perhaps matching TRBD1 (5 bases). CDR3 length equals 13 residues. The V gene lost 8 bases and the J gene lost 3 bases, with 14 bases spanning the gap. Germline CDR1 and CDR2: MNHEY and SMNVEV (reference sequence).